Presented here are 26 T cell receptor beta chains from one specimen sequenced in a study of sequential checkpoint blockade in melanoma. This sample's treatment: randomized to nivolumab then ipilimumab (arm A) or the reverse (arm B). Method: immunoSEQ multiplex PCR; TCRdb's copy keeps in-frame clones and lacks some. The table includes some 6,000 clones, roughly 50% detected once. Source: CD8+ T cells sorted from blood (inferred from file names), taken from a patient given nivolumab and ipilimumab in sequence. Receptors were obtained from a human donor with melanoma.

This clone was seen ten or more times. The V gene is TRBV7-8, the J gene TRBJ1-5, with a tentative D call TRBD1 (5 bases). With 0 bases removed from V and 3 bases from J, the gap between germline ends came to 9 bases. Per germline, CDR1 SGHVS and CDR2 FQNEAQ. This CDR3 region has 15 residues. The chain's CDR3 is CASSLAEGDNQPQHF. The CDR3 DNA follows: TGTGCCAGCAGCTTAGCGGAAGGGGACAATCAGCCCCAGCATTTT.

The chain recombines TRBV7-2 with TRBJ2-5; D gene unclear. This CDR3 region has 15 residues. Trimming shortened V by 7 bases and J by 6 bases, and 21 bases separated the two germline ends. The germline gives CDR1 SGHTA, CDR2 FQGNSA. The CDR3, as DNA: TGTGCCAGCAACTCATTCGCTTCAGGCAGTCAGACCCAGTACTTC. Translating it yields CASNSFASGSQTQYF. The entire variable domain, with the rest obtained from reference TRBV7-2 and TRBJ2-5, is as follows: GAGVSQSPSNKVTEKGKDVELRCDPISGHTALYWYRQSLGQGLEFLIYFQGNSAPDKSGLPSDRFSAERTGGSVSTLTIQRTQQEDSAVYLCASNSFASGSQTQYFGPGTRLLVL.

This clone appeared a single time. The chain recombines TRBV7-6 with TRBJ2-3; 9 bases are a match to TRBD2. This CDR3 contains 17 residues. Germline V gives CDR1 SGHVS, CDR2 FNYEAQ. With 3 bases clipped from V and 0 bases from J, the junction kept 7 bases outside the gene matches. The CDR3 here is CASSFLGSGGSTDTQYF. In DNA, the CDR3 is TGTGCCAGCAGCTTCCTCGGGAGCGGGGGGAGCACAGATACGCAGTATTTT.

This chain connects TRBV25-1 to TRBJ1-4, with unresolved D. From germline, CDR1 is MGHDK and CDR2 SYGVNS. V was cut by 7 bases and J by 7 bases, with 19 bases left in between. The CDR3 contains 15 residues. This CDR3 is CASTPPGGEVEKLFF. The CDR3 DNA follows: TGTGCCAGCACCCCACCAGGAGGAGAGGTTGAAAAACTGTTTTTT.

The chain combines TRBV12-5 with TRBJ2-3; D is perhaps TRBD2 (7 bases). Between the trimmed V and J ends, which lost 5 bases and 4 bases, there was a span of 13 bases. Germline lookup yields CDR1 LGHNT and CDR2 FRNRAP. The CDR3 spans 14 residues. CDR3: CASGGAGAPDTQYF. DNA of the CDR3: TGTGCTAGTGGTGGGGCGGGGGCGCCAGATACGCAGTATTTT.

The CDR3 is CASSQTSGGRETQYF. The CDR3, as DNA: TGCGCCAGCAGCCAGACGAGTGGGGGGAGGGAGACCCAGTACTTC. This chain links TRBV4-1 with TRBJ2-5, with D possibly matching TRBD2 (6 bases). This CDR3 contains 15 residues. Trimming took off 3 bases at V and 5 bases at J, with 16 bases between the two ends. CDR1 MGHRA and CDR2 YSYEKL come from the germline V gene.

The sample holds a few counts of this clone. Here the CDR3 reads CASSLEFVGTENEKLFF. CDR3 nucleotide sequence: TGTGCCAGCAGTTTGGAGTTCGTCGGGACAGAGAATGAAAAACTGTTTTTT. V and J are TRBV28 and TRBJ1-4; 7 bases fit TRBD1. This CDR3 spans 17 amino acids. The V and J ends lost 3 bases and 5 bases, in that order; junction bases with no gene match: 12. The germline CDR1 and CDR2 sequences are MDHEN and SYDVKM.

The rearrangement uses TRBV5-6 and TRBJ1-1; a weak D match, TRBD1 (6 bases). From germline, CDR1 is SGHDT and CDR2 YYEEEE. The CDR3 loop spans 12 amino acids. Trimming shortened V by 0 bases and J by 7 bases, and 7 bases separated the two germline ends. The DNA of the CDR3 is TGTGCCAGCAGCTTGGTACAGGGTGAAGCTTTCTTT. The encoded protein is CASSLVQGEAFF.

The chain links TRBV19 to TRBJ1-6; 7 bases fit TRBD1. The ends lost 5 bases at V and 6 bases at J; junction bases unmatched: 10. Looked up from germline, CDR1 is LNHDA and CDR2 is SQIVND (reference sequence). The CDR3 contains 16 residues. CDR3 nucleotides: TGTGCCAGTAGTCCCGACAGGGAGGCGCTTAATTCACCCCTCCACTTT. Translation: CASSPDREALNSPLHF.

This clone is classed as medium-sized (0.01 to 0.1%). This rearrangement joins TRBV7-6 to TRBJ2-1, with TRBD2 identical over 11 bases. Trimming cost V 1 base and J 0 bases; bases outside gene matches: 5. CDR1 SGHVS and CDR2 FNYEAQ come from the germline V gene. The CDR3 spans 18 residues. For the CDR3, the DNA is TGTGCCAGCAGCTTAGTGGCTAGCGGGAGGAGCTCCTACAATGAGCAGTTCTTC. Amino acid sequence: CASSLVASGRSSYNEQFF.

This clone was seen more than once but under ten times. The chain couples TRBV11-2 to TRBJ2-7; 7 bases agree with TRBD2. J lost 6 bases, V lost 6 bases, and 5 bases had no gene match. Germline V gene sequence: CDR1 SGHAT, CDR2 FQNNGV. This CDR3 is built from 12 residues. DNA of the CDR3: TGTGCCAGCAGTTCGGGGAGGGCCGAGCAGTACTTC. Translation: CASSSGRAEQYF.

The chain has TRBV11-3 and TRBJ2-3, with 7 bases identical to TRBD2. With 5 bases clipped from V and 0 bases from J, the junction kept 8 bases outside the gene matches. Germline values: CDR1 SGHNT, CDR2 YENEEA. The CDR3 has 16 residues. CDR3: CASSPGLHHSTDTQYF. CDR3 DNA: TGTGCCAGCAGCCCGGGACTACACCATAGCACAGATACGCAGTATTTT. Variable domain in full (rest from reference TRBV11-3 and TRBJ2-3): EAGVVQSPRYKIIEKKQPVAFWCNPISGHNTLYWYLQNLGQGPELLIRYENEEAVDDSQLPKDRFSAERLKGVDSTLKIQPAELGDSAVYLCASSPGLHHSTDTQYFGPGTRLTVL.

In its sample, this clone was seen a few times. This chain connects TRBV7-6 to TRBJ2-3; the match to TRBD2 covers 8 bases. The J segment lost 1 base and the V segment lost 0 bases, leaving 9 bases of the junction unmatched. The CDR3 runs 18 residues. CDR1 and CDR2 (germline): SGHVS, FNYEAQ. CDR3 sequence (DNA): TGTGCCAGCAGCTTAGCCGGAACGGGAGGGCCGGGCACAGATACGCAGTATTTT. It encodes CASSLAGTGGPGTDTQYF.

There are a few counts of this clone. This chain joins TRBV6-4 and TRBJ2-3, with 8 bases aligning to TRBD1. Germline V lookup: CDR1 MRHNA, CDR2 SNTAGT. The CDR3 has 16 amino acids. The V and J ends lost 3 bases and 2 bases, in that order; junction bases with no gene match: 7. Here the CDR3 reads CASSEGLGQVTDTQYF. The CDR3 bases are TGTGCCAGCAGTGAAGGCTTGGGACAGGTCACAGATACGCAGTATTTT.

Only a few counts were recorded for this clone. The rearrangement uses TRBV4-2 and TRBJ1-1, with 12 bases lining up with TRBD1. Germline V gene sequence: CDR1 LGHNA, CDR2 YNFKEQ. J gave up 5 bases and V 1 base, and 5 bases lay outside the gene matches. The CDR3 has 16 amino acids. This CDR3 reads CASSQAGQGAATEAFF. In nucleotides, the CDR3 is TGTGCCAGCAGCCAAGCGGGACAGGGGGCGGCGACTGAAGCTTTCTTT.

CDR3 sequence reads: CASSSEQGTFTNYGYTF. The CDR3 nucleotides are TGTGCCAGCAGCTCAGAGCAGGGTACGTTTACTAACTATGGCTACACCTTC. The gene calls are TRBV5-4 and TRBJ1-2; maybe TRBD1 (5 bases). V was pared by 3 bases and J by 0 bases, with 18 bases between. CDR1 and CDR2 from the germline V gene are SGHNT and YYREEE (reference sequence). The CDR3 totals 17 residues.

The chain joins TRBV27 to TRBJ2-1, with a tentative D call TRBD2 (6 bases). Germline V CDR1 and CDR2: MNHEY, SMNVEV (reference sequence). Trimming left V 4 bases short and J 4 bases short, with 23 bases between. CDR3 length equals 18 residues. As DNA, the CDR3 is TGTGCCAGCAGTTCCACCCTAGGTACCGGGAGCTTATACAATGAGCAGTTCTTC. Protein sequence: CASSSTLGTGSLYNEQFF.

This clone showed up just a few times. V and J are TRBV28 and TRBJ1-2; D remains unclear. V was pared by 8 bases and J by 4 bases, with 11 bases between. The CDR3 runs to 12 residues. Germline assignment: CDR1 MDHEN and CDR2 SYDVKM. CDR3 region: CASASDFYGYTF. CDR3 coding DNA: TGTGCCAGCGCCTCGGACTTCTATGGCTACACCTTC.

This clone has more than one count but fewer than ten. This chain connects TRBV6-6 to TRBJ1-5; TRBD1 might be the D (5 bases). Germline V gene sequence: CDR1 MNHNY, CDR2 SVGAGI (reference sequence). V lost 7 bases and J lost 2, with 12 bases in between. This CDR3 has 14 amino acids. The CDR3 DNA reads as TGTGCCAGCAACACCCGGGGGGGCAATCAGCCCCAGCATTTT. Its protein is CASNTRGGNQPQHF.

V and J are TRBV4-1 and TRBJ2-7; 10 nucleotides line up with TRBD1. V lost 3 bases to trimming and J lost 1 base; unmatched junction nucleotides: 6. Germline CDR1 reads MGHRA; CDR2 reads YSYEKL. The length of the CDR3 is 16 residues. The CDR3 nucleotides are TGCGCCAGCAGCCATTCCGGGACAGGGGAGTCCTACGAGCAGTACTTC. Translation gives CASSHSGTGESYEQYF.

This chain links TRBV5-4 with TRBJ2-1; no reliable D call. The CDR3 has 14 residues. The germline V and J ends were trimmed by 6 bases and 8 bases, with 18 bases remaining between them. CDR1 and CDR2 from the germline V gene are SGHNT and YYREEE (reference sequence). CDR3 sequence reads: CASTPRSSFHEQFF. The DNA for the CDR3 is TGTGCCAGCACCCCCCGGTCGAGCTTCCATGAGCAGTTCTTC. Supplemented by reference TRBV5-4 and TRBJ2-1, the full variable domain reads ETGVTQSPTHLIKTRGQQVTLRCSSQSGHNTVSWYQQALGQGPQFIFQYYREEENGRGNFPPRFSGLQFPNYSSELNVNALELDDSALYLCASTPRSSFHEQFFGPGTRLTVL.

This chain connects TRBV7-7 to TRBJ2-6; D not resolved. The CDR3 contains 17 residues. Germline-derived CDR1 and CDR2 are SSHAT and FNYEAQ (reference sequence). Trimming removed 4 bases at V and 5 bases at J, with 18 bases between. CDR3 DNA sequence: TGTGCCAGCAGCTCAGCTTTGCCACAAAGTCGGGCCAACGTCCTGACTTTC. It codes for CASSSALPQSRANVLTF.

The chain recombines TRBV7-2 with TRBJ1-1; 9 bases agree with TRBD1. This CDR3 is built from 15 residues. Germline values: CDR1 SGHTA, CDR2 FQGNSA. V dropped 1 base and J dropped 5; count of bases not matched to a gene: 5. CDR3 in DNA: TGTGCCAGCAGCTTAGTACAGGGGGCGGGAACTGAAGCTTTCTTT. Its translation: CASSLVQGAGTEAFF. The full variable domain, rest sourced from reference TRBV7-2 and TRBJ1-1, is GAGVSQSPSNKVTEKGKDVELRCDPISGHTALYWYRQSLGQGLEFLIYFQGNSAPDKSGLPSDRFSAERTGGSVSTLTIQRTQQEDSAVYLCASSLVQGAGTEAFFGQGTRLTVV.

The chain has TRBV4-3 and TRBJ2-2; D is unresolved. The CDR3 runs to 13 residues. The V end was cut by 5 bases, the J end by 0 bases, with 4 bases between. Germline CDR1 reads LGHNA; CDR2 reads YSLEER. This CDR3 is CASSVTNTGELFF. The CDR3 bases are TGCGCCAGCAGCGTCACGAACACCGGGGAGCTGTTTTTT.

A single count supports this clone. The rearrangement joins TRBV9 to TRBJ2-5, with 7 bases identical to TRBD1. Unmatched junction bases numbered 16, after V lost 3 bases and J lost 5 bases. The CDR3 contains 17 residues. CDR1 is SGDLS, CDR2 YYNGEE, per germline. The CDR3 nucleotides are TGTGCCAGCAGCGGTAATCCCATACAGGGGACGGGGGAGACCCAGTACTTC. Protein sequence: CASSGNPIQGTGETQYF.

This chain uses TRBV7-2 with TRBJ2-5; 7 bases align to TRBD1. J gave up 0 bases and V 5 bases, and 3 bases lay outside the gene matches. The CDR3 sequence is 14 residues long. CDR1 and CDR2 from the germline V gene are SGHTA and FQGNSA. The CDR3: CASSPTGNQETQYF. The CDR3 DNA follows: TGTGCCAGCAGCCCGACAGGGAACCAAGAGACCCAGTACTTC. Based on the CDR3 plus reference TRBV7-2 and TRBJ2-5, the full variable domain is GAGVSQSPSNKVTEKGKDVELRCDPISGHTALYWYRQSLGQGLEFLIYFQGNSAPDKSGLPSDRFSAERTGGSVSTLTIQRTQQEDSAVYLCASSPTGNQETQYFGPGTRLLVL.